The 8 T cell receptor beta chains listed next were all sequenced from one sample in a study of blood T cells in healthy people across ages. Then a second PCR, running about 6 to 11 cycles, was carried out with a sample-barcoded 5' primer and a J-beta primer mix. TCRdb independently ran MiXCR on the 5' RACE reads; one entry per CDR3 protein. The repertoire includes around 870,000 distinct CDR3 sequences, 25% to 30% of them detected once, and approximately 15% sits in the top ten. Material for sequencing was blood. The receptor set was obtained from a woman aged 80 or older in good health.

The chain has TRBV7-9 and TRBJ2-2; 7 bases align to TRBD1. Germline V gene sequence: CDR1 SEHNR, CDR2 FQNEAQ (reference sequence). The CDR3 has 14 residues. V was pared by 2 bases and J by 9 bases, with 6 bases of the junction left unmatched. The CDR3: CASSLSTGERELFF. The DNA for the CDR3 is TGTGCCAGCAGCTTAAGCACAGGGGAGAGGGAGCTGTTTTTT.

Many counts were recorded for this clonotype. The chain couples TRBV7-2 to TRBJ2-7; 10 bases align to TRBD1. The trim removed 6 bases at V and 3 bases at J, leaving 8 bases unmatched. There are 15 residues in the CDR3. Germline values: CDR1 SGHTA, CDR2 FQGNSA. CDR3 protein: CASSPWRTGGYEQYF. In DNA, the CDR3 is TGTGCCAGCAGTCCATGGCGGACAGGGGGCTACGAGCAGTACTTC.

This clonotype was detected a few times. The J gene is TRBJ1-2, the V gene TRBV28; D ambiguous. Germline values: CDR1 MDHEN, CDR2 SYDVKM. V was shortened by 7 bases and J by 8 bases, with 14 bases between the two germline ends. The CDR3 contains 12 residues. In DNA, the CDR3 is TGTGCCAGCAAAGTCGAAAACGGAGGCTACACCTTC. Amino acid sequence: CASKVENGGYTF.

As to this clonotype: A single base separates this from a much larger clone, so it may be a read error. The rearrangement links TRBV20-1 to TRBJ2-1; 12 bases map to TRBD1. Germline V gene lookup returns CDR1 DFQATT and CDR2 SNEGSKA (reference sequence). This CDR3 region has 15 residues. The DNA for the CDR3 is TGCGGTGCTAGTTCGAGGGGACAGGGGGCCAATGAGCAGTTCTTC. Its protein product is CGASSRGQGANEQFF.

This clonotype was found once. Just one base apart from a much larger clone, this may be a read error. CDR3 sequence (DNA): TGTGCCAGCAGTGCTGGCAGGGGAGACACGGATACGCAGTATTTT. Translating gives CASSAGRGDTDTQYF. The rearrangement uses TRBV2 and TRBJ2-3; perhaps TRBD1 as D (6 bases). Per germline, CDR1 SNHLY and CDR2 FYNNEI. The CDR3 length is 15 residues. Trimming cost V 4 bases and J 6 bases, with 17 bases left between them.

CDR3 region: CASSTGTGLNQPQHF. The CDR3 region has the DNA TGCGCCAGCAGCACCGGGACAGGGCTTAATCAGCCCCAGCATTTT. The chain links TRBV5-1 to TRBJ1-5, with TRBD1 identical over 9 bases. The CDR3 sequence is 15 residues long. J lost 4 bases, V lost 4 bases, and 6 bases had no gene match. CDR1 and CDR2 from the germline V gene are SGHRS and YFSETQ.

This clonotype was picked up one time. Germline and junction disagree at one end, which may indicate a read error. This chain joins TRBV4-3 and TRBJ1-2; 8 bases line up with TRBD1. The germline V gene encodes CDR1 LGHNA and CDR2 YSLEER. The CDR3 loop spans 14 amino acids. This chain's CDR3 is CTSSQETGVHGYTF. CDR3 DNA: TGCACCAGCAGCCAAGAGACAGGGGTCCATGGCTACACCTTC.

J is TRBJ1-1 and V is TRBV4-1, with TRBD1 identical over 7 bases. The germline CDR1 and CDR2 sequences are MGHRA and YSYEKL. V shed 4 bases and J 1 base; nucleotides not matched to a gene: 3. The CDR3 has 14 amino acids. In DNA form, the CDR3 reads TGCGCCAGCAGCCCCGACAGGGCGAACACTGAAGCTTTCTTT. This codes for CASSPDRANTEAFF.